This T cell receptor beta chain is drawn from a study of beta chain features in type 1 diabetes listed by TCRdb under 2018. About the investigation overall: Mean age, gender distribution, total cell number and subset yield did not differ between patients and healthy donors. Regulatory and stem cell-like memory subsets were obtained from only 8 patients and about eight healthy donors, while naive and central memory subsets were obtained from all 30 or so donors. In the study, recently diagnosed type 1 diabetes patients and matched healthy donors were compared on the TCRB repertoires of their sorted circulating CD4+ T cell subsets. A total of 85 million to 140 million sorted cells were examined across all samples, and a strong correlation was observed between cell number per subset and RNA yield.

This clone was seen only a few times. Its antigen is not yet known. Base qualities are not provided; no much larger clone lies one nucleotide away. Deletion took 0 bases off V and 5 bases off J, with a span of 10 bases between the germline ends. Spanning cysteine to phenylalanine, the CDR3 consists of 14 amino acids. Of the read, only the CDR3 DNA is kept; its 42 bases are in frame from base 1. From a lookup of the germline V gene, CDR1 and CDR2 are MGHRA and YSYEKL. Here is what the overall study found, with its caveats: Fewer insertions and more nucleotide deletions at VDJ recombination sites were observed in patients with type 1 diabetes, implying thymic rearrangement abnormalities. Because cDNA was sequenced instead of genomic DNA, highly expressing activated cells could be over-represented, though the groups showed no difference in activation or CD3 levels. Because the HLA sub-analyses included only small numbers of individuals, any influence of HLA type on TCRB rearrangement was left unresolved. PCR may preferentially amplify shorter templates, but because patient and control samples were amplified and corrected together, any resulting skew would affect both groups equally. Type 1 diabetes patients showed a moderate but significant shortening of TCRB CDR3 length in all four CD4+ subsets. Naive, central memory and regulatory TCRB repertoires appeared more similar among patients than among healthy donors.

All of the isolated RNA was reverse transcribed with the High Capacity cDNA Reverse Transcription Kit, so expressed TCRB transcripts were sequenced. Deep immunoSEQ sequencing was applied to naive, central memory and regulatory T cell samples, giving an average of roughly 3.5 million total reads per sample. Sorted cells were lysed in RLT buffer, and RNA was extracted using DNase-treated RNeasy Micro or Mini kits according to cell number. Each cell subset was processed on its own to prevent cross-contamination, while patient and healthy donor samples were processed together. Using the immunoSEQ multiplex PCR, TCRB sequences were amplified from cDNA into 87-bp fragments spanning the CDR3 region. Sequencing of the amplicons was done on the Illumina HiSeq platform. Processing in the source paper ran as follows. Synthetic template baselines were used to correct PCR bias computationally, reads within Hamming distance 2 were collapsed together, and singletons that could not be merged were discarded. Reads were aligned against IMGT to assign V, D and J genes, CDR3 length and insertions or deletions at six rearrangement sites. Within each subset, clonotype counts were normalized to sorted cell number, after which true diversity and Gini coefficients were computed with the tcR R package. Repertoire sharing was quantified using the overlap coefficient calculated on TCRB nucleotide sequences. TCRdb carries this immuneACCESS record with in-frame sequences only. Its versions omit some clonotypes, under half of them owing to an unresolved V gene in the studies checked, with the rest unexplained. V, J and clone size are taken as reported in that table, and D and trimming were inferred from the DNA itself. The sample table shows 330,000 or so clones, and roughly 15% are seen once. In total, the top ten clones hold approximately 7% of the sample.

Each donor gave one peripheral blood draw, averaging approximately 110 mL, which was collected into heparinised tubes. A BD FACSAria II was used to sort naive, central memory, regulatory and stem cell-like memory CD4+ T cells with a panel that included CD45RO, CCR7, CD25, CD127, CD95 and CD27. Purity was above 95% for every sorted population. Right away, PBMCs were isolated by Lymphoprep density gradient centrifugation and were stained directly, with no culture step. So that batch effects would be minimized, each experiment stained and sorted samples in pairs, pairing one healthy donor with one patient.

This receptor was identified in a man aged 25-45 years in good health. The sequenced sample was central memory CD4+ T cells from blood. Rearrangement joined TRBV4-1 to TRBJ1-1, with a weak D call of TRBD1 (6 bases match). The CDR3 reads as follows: CASSQDRGRTEAFF. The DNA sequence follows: TGCGCCAGCAGCCAAGATAGGGGGAGAACTGAAGCTTTCTTT.